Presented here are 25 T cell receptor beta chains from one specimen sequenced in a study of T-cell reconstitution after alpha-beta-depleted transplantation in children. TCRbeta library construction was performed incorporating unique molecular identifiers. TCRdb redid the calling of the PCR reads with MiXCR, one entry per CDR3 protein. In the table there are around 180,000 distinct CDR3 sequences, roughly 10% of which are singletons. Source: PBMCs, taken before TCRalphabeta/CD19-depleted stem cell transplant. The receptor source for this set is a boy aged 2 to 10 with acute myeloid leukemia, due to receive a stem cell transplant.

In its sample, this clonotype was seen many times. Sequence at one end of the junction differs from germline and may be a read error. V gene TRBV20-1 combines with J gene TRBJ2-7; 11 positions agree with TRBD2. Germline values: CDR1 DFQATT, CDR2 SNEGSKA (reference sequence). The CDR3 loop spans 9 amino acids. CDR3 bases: TGCAGTGCCCCCGGGACTAGCGGTTTC. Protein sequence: CSAPGTSGF.

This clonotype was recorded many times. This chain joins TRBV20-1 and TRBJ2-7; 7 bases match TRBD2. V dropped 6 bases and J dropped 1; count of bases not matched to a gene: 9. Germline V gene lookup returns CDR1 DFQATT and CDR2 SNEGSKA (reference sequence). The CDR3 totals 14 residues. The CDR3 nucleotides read TGCAGTGCCCGGTGGGCGGGAGTTTCCTACGAGCAGTACTTC. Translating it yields CSARWAGVSYEQYF.

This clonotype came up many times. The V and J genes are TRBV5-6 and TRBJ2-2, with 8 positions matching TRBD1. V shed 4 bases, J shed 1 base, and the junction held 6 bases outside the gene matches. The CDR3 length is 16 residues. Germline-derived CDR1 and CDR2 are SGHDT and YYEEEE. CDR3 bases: TGTGCCAGCAGCCCCGTGGGACAGGAGAACACCGGGGAGCTGTTTTTT. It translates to CASSPVGQENTGELFF.

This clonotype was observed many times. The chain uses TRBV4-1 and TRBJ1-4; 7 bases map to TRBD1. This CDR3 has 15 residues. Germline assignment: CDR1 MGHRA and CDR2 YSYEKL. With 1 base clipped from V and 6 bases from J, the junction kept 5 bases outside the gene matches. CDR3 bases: TGCGCCAGCAGCCAAGGTGGGACAGACGATGAAAAACTGTTTTTT. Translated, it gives CASSQGGTDDEKLFF.

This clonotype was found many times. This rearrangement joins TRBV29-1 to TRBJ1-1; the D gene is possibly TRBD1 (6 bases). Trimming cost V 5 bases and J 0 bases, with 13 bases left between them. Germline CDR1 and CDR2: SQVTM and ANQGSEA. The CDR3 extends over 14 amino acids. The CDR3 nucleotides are TGCAGCGTTAAAGGGGGGGGCCTGAACACTGAAGCTTTCTTT. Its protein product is CSVKGGGLNTEAFF. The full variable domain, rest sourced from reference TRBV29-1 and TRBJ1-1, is SAVISQKPSRDICQRGTSLTIQCQVDSQVTMMFWYRQQPGQSLTLIATANQGSEATYESGFVIDKFPISRPNLTFSTLTVSNMSPEDSSIYLCSVKGGGLNTEAFFGQGTRLTVV.

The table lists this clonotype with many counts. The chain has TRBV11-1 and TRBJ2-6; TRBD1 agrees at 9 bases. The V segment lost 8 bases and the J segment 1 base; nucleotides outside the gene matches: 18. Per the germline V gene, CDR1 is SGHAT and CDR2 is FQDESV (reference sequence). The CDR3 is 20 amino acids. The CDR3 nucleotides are TGTGCCAGCCTCCCCCAGGGAGCGGGGACAGGGAAATCTGGGGCCAACGTCCTGACTTTC. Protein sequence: CASLPQGAGTGKSGANVLTF.

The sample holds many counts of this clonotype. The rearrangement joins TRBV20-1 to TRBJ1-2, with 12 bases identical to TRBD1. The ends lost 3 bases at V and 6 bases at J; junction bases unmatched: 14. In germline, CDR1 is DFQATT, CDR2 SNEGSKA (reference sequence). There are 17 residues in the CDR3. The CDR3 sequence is CSASSIRDRGLVDGYTF. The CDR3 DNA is TGCAGTGCTAGCTCAATCCGGGACAGGGGGCTGGTTGATGGCTACACCTTC.

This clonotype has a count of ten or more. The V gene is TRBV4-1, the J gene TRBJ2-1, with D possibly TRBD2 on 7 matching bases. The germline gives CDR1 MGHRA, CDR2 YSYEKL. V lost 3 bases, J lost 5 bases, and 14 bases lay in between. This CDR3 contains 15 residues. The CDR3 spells CASSQGGARHNEQFF. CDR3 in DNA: TGCGCCAGCAGCCAGGGGGGGGCAAGGCACAATGAGCAGTTCTTC.

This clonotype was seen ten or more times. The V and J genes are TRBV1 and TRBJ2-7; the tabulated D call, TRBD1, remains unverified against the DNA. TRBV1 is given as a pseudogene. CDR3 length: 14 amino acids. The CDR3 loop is CTSSLLQGFWVQYV. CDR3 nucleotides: TGCACCAGCAGCCTCCTGCAGGGGTTCTGGGTGCAGTACGTC.

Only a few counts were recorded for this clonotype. The CDR3 loop reads CASSPTVGGSGYTF. For the CDR3, the DNA is TGTGCCAGCAGTCCAACTGTCGGGGGCTCTGGCTACACCTTC. The V and J genes are TRBV6-2 or TRBV6-3 and TRBJ1-2; possibly TRBD1 for D (6 bases). V was shortened by 5 bases and J by 7 bases, with 17 bases between the two germline ends. This CDR3 contains 14 residues. The germline V gene encodes CDR1 MNHEY and CDR2 SVGEGT.

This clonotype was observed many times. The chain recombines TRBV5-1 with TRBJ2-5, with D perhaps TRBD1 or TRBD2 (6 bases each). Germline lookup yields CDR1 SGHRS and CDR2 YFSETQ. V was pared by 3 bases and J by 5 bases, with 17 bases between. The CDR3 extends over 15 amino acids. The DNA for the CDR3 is TGCGCCAGCAGCTCAAGGGGGGCCAGTTGGGAGACCCAGTACTTC. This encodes CASSSRGASWETQYF.

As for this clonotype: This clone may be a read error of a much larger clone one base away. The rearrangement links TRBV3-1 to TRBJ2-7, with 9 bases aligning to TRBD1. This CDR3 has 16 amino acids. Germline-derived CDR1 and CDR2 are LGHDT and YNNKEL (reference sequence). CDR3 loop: CASSPLQGANVYEQHF. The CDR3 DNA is TGTGCCAGCAGCCCGTTACAGGGGGCCAACGTCTACGAGCAGCACTTC.

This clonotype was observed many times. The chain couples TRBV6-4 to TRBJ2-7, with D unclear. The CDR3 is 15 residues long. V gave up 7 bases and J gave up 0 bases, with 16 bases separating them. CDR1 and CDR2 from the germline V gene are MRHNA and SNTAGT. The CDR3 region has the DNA TGTGCCAGCAACCTTCTAGGCAGAAGCTCCTACGAGCAGTACTTC. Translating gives CASNLLGRSSYEQYF.

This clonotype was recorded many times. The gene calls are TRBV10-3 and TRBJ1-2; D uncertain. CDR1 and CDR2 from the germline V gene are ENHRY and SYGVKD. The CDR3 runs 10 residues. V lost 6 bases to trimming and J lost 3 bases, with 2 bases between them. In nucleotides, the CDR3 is TGTGCCATCAGAGACTATGGCTACACCTTC. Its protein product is CAIRDYGYTF.

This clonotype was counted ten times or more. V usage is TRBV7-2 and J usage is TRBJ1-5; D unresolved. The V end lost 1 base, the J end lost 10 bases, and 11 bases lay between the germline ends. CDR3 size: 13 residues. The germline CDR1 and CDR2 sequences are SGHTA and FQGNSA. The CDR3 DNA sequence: TGTGCCAGCAGCTTAGGGCCTGAGGGTCCCCAGCATTTT. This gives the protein CASSLGPEGPQHF.

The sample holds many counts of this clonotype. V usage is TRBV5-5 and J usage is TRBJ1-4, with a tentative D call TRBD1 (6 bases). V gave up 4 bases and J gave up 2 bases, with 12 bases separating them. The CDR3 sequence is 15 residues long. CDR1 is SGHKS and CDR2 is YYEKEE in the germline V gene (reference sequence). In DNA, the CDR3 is TGTGCCAGCAGCCCGAGGGGGGGCACTAATGAAAAACTGTTTTTT. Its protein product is CASSPRGGTNEKLFF. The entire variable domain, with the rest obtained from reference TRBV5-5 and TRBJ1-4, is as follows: DAGVTQSPTHLIKTRGQQVTLRCSPISGHKSVSWYQQVLGQGPQFIFQYYEKEERGRGNFPDRFSARQFPNYSSELNVNALLLGDSALYLCASSPRGGTNEKLFFGSGTQLSVL.

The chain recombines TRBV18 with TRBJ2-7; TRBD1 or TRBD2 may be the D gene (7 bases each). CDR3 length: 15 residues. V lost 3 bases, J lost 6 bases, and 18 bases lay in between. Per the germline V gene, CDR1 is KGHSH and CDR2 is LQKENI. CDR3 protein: CASSPQGGSLPEQYV. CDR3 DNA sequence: TGTGCCAGCTCACCTCAGGGGGGGTCCCTCCCCGAGCAGTACGTC.

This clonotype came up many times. The CDR3 loop reads CSATPTGLGNQPQHF. The CDR3 bases are TGCAGTGCTACGCCGACAGGACTCGGCAATCAGCCCCAGCATTTT. The genes are TRBV20-1 and TRBJ1-5; tentative D call: TRBD1 (6 bases). Germline lookup yields CDR1 DFQATT and CDR2 SNEGSKA (reference sequence). Between the trimmed V and J ends, which lost 4 bases and 2 bases, there was a span of 15 bases. This CDR3 comprises 15 residues.

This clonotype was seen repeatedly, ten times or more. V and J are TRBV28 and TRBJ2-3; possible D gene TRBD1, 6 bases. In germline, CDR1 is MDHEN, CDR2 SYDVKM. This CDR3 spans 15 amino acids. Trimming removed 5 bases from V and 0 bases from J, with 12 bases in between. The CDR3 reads CASSRDITSTDTQYF. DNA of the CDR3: TGTGCCAGCAGTAGGGACATTACTAGCACAGATACGCAGTATTTT.

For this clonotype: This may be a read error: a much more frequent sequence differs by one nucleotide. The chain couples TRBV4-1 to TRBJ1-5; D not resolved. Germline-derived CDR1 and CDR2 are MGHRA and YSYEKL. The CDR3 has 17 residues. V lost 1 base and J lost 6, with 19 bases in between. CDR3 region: CASSQGTTSLRCQPQHF. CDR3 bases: TGCGCCAGCAGCCAAGGTACCACTTCCCTGAGGTGTCAGCCCCAGCATTTT.

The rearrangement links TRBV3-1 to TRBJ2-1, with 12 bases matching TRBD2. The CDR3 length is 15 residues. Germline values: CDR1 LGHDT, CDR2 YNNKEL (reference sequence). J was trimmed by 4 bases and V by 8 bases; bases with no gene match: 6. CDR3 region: CASCPLAGGYNEQFF. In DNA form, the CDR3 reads TGTGCCAGCTGCCCCCTAGCGGGGGGGTACAATGAGCAGTTCTTC.

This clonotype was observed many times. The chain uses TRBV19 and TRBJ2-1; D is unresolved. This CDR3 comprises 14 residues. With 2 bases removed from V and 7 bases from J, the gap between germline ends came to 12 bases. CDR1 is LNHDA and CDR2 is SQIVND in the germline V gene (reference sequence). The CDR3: CASSIYEMGNEQFF. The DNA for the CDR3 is TGTGCCAGTAGTATATACGAGATGGGAAATGAGCAGTTCTTC.

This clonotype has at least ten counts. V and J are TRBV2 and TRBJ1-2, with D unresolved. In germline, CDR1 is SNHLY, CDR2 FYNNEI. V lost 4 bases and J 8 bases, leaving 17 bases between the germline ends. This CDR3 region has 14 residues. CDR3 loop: CASSGWQTIYGYTF. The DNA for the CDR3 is TGTGCCAGCAGTGGTTGGCAGACGATCTACGGCTACACCTTC.

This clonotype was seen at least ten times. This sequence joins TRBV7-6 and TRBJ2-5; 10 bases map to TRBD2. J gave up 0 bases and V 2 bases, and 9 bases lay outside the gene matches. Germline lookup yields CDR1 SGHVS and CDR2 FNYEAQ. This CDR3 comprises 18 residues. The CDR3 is CASSLSLAGDEYQETQYF. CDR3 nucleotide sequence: TGTGCCAGCAGCTTAAGTCTAGCGGGAGACGAGTACCAAGAGACCCAGTACTTC. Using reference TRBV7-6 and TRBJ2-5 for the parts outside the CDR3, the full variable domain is GAGVSQSPRYKVTKRGQDVALRCDPISGHVSLYWYRQALGQGPEFLTYFNYEAQQDKSGLPNDRFSAERPEGSISTLTIQRTEQRDSAMYRCASSLSLAGDEYQETQYFGPGTRLLVL.

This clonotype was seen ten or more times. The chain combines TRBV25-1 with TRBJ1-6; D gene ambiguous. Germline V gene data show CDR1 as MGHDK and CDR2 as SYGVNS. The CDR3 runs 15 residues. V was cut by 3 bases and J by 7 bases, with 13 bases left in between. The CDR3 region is CASSDMGAGNSPLHF. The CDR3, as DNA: TGTGCCAGCAGTGATATGGGCGCTGGCAATTCACCCCTCCACTTT.